The 15 T cell receptor beta chains presented below share a single source sample, sequenced in a study of graft-versus-host responses after intestinal transplantation. The assay was immunoSEQ multiplex PCR, and TCRdb's table has in-frame clones only and misses some. The sample gives approximately 79,000 clones, approximately 80% of which show up once; 0.83% is in the top ten. For these TCRs, the target antigens are not known. This sample comprised unstimulated CD4+ T cells sorted from spleen or lymph node cells, obtained before intestinal transplant. These TCRs come from a human donor who received an intestinal transplant.

V gene TRBV11-2 combines with J gene TRBJ2-1, with 8 bases that match TRBD2. This CDR3 region has 17 residues. CDR1 SGHAT and CDR2 FQNNGV come from the germline V gene. Germline trimming cut 5 bases from V and 2 bases from J; bases unmatched to any gene: 11. The CDR3 here is CASSPRGAGATYNEQFF. The CDR3 DNA follows: TGTGCCAGCAGCCCCCGAGGAGCGGGGGCCACCTACAATGAGCAGTTCTTC.

The chain carries TRBV28 and TRBJ1-2, with TRBD1 matching over 9 bases. The V gene end was trimmed by 5 bases and the J gene end by 5 bases; junction bases not matched to a gene: 6. The CDR3 sequence is 14 residues long. The germline CDR1 and CDR2 sequences are MDHEN and SYDVKM. CDR3 protein: CASSDAGTGYGYTF. The CDR3 region has the DNA TGTGCCAGCAGTGATGCCGGGACAGGGTATGGCTACACCTTC.

This chain uses TRBV7-2 with TRBJ1-5, with a tentative D call TRBD1 (5 bases). The V gene lost 2 bases and the J gene lost 5 bases, with 13 bases spanning the gap. Germline V gene lookup returns CDR1 SGHTA and CDR2 FQGNSA. The CDR3 spans 15 residues. Here the CDR3 DNA reads TGTGCCAGCAGCTTATTCGGGGGGTGGGATCAGCCCCAGCATTTT. This sequence encodes CASSLFGGWDQPQHF. Complete variable domain (other parts from reference TRBV7-2 and TRBJ1-5): GAGVSQSPSNKVTEKGKDVELRCDPISGHTALYWYRQSLGQGLEFLIYFQGNSAPDKSGLPSDRFSAERTGGSVSTLTIQRTQQEDSAVYLCASSLFGGWDQPQHFGDGTRLSIL.

This sequence joins TRBV28 and TRBJ1-6; perhaps TRBD1 as D (5 bases). CDR1 MDHEN and CDR2 SYDVKM come from the germline V gene. The CDR3 spans 14 residues. V lost 4 bases and J 9 bases, leaving 13 bases between the germline ends. CDR3 sequence: CASSSPTVRSPLHF. CDR3 nucleotide sequence: TGTGCCAGCAGTTCGCCGACAGTGCGTTCACCCCTCCACTTT.

This chain uses TRBV7-9 with TRBJ1-1; 7 bases are a match to TRBD1. Germline V CDR1 and CDR2: SEHNR, FQNEAQ (reference sequence). The CDR3 consists of 15 residues. Germline trimming cut 1 base from V and 0 bases from J; bases unmatched to any gene: 2. In DNA, the CDR3 is TGTGCCAGCAGCTTAGGGACAGGTCTGAACACTGAAGCTTTCTTT. Protein sequence: CASSLGTGLNTEAFF.

V usage is TRBV6-5 and J usage is TRBJ1-1; D is unclear. The CDR3 has 12 residues. Trimming shortened V by 2 bases and J by 11 bases, and 12 bases separated the two germline ends. The V gene's germline CDR1 is MNHEY and CDR2 SVGAGI. This CDR3 is CASSYAGSEAFF. The CDR3 DNA reads TGTGCCAGCAGTTACGCGGGGTCGGAGGCTTTCTTT.

Only a few counts were recorded for this clone. V is TRBV18 and J is TRBJ1-1; tentative D call: TRBD1 (6 bases). This CDR3 has 17 amino acids. The V gene lost 2 bases and the J gene lost 0 bases, with 16 bases spanning the gap. The V gene's germline CDR1 is KGHSH and CDR2 LQKENI. This chain's CDR3 is CASSPTTGLGVNTEAFF. The DNA for the CDR3 is TGTGCCAGCTCACCAACGACAGGACTTGGAGTGAACACTGAAGCTTTCTTT.

This clone has just one count. The genes are TRBV10-3 and TRBJ1-5; 12 positions match TRBD1. This CDR3 has 15 residues. Germline-derived CDR1 and CDR2 are ENHRY and SYGVKD. The V segment lost 6 bases and the J segment 5 bases; nucleotides outside the gene matches: 5. CDR3 nucleotide sequence: TGTGCCATCAGCTGGGACAGGGGGCTGGATCAGCCCCAGCATTTT. Its protein product is CAISWDRGLDQPQHF.

The V call is TRBV29-1, the J call TRBJ2-3, with 12 positions matching TRBD2. With V trimmed by 6 bases and J by 2 bases, 12 bases remained unmatched. The CDR3 runs to 17 residues. Germline V gene data show CDR1 as SQVTM and CDR2 as ANQGSEA. The CDR3 nucleotides read TGCAGCGTCCTAGCGGGGGGGCCTAGGGGACACACAGATACGCAGTATTTT. Protein product: CSVLAGGPRGHTDTQYF.

The rearrangement uses TRBV6-5 and TRBJ2-7; 8 nucleotides agree with TRBD1. V gave up 2 bases and J gave up 6 bases; unmatched junction bases: 6. This CDR3 is 14 amino acids long. Germline V gives CDR1 MNHEY, CDR2 SVGAGI. CDR3 in amino acids: CASSYGQGIGEQYF. CDR3 in DNA: TGTGCCAGCAGTTACGGACAGGGCATCGGCGAGCAGTACTTC.

This clone was picked up one time. This chain connects TRBV28 to TRBJ2-7, with D possibly TRBD2 on 6 matching bases. There are 16 residues in the CDR3. Germline V gives CDR1 MDHEN, CDR2 SYDVKM. Trimming cost V 5 bases and J 0 bases, with 17 bases left between them. CDR3 amino acids: CASSTSLARSSYEQYF. Here the CDR3 DNA reads TGTGCCAGCAGTACCTCCCTAGCGAGGAGCTCCTACGAGCAGTACTTC.

The V gene is TRBV4-2, the J gene TRBJ2-3; tentative D call: TRBD2 (5 bases). The length of the CDR3 is 16 residues. Germline V gene sequence: CDR1 LGHNA, CDR2 YNFKEQ. Trimming left V 4 bases short and J 2 bases short, with 16 bases between. The CDR3 DNA sequence: TGTGCCAGCAGCCCCGAAGAACTAGGCCCCACAGATACGCAGTATTTT. Translating gives CASSPEELGPTDTQYF.

The V and J genes are TRBV5-1 and TRBJ2-1, with D unclear. Trimming cost V 4 bases and J 0 bases, with 14 bases left between them. In germline, CDR1 is SGHRS, CDR2 YFSETQ. This CDR3 has 16 residues. The CDR3 nucleotides read TGCGCCAGCAGCCCTGGCGACGGGTCCTCCTACAATGAGCAGTTCTTC. Protein sequence: CASSPGDGSSYNEQFF. The whole variable domain, filled in from reference TRBV5-1 and TRBJ2-1, reads KAGVTQTPRYLIKTRGQQVTLSCSPISGHRSVSWYQQTPGQGLQFLFEYFSETQRNKGNFPGRFSGRQFSNSRSEMNVSTLELGDSALYLCASSPGDGSSYNEQFFGPGTRLTVL.

The chain is built from TRBV5-4 and TRBJ2-1; 7 bases map to TRBD2. Germline V gives CDR1 SGHNT, CDR2 YYREEE (reference sequence). Trimming took 3 bases from V and 1 from J; bases not matched to a gene: 4. This CDR3 is built from 15 residues. The CDR3 DNA follows: TGTGCCAGCAGCTCTCTAGCGGCGTCCTACAATGAGCAGTTCTTC. This translates into CASSSLAASYNEQFF.

The chain joins TRBV18 to TRBJ2-1, with D possibly being TRBD1 (5 bases). Germline V gene data show CDR1 as KGHSH and CDR2 as LQKENI. Trimming stripped 2 bases from V and 1 base from J, with 9 bases between. This CDR3 comprises 15 residues. The CDR3 DNA is TGTGCCAGCTCACCAAGCAGGGTATCCTACAATGAGCAGTTCTTC. Translation: CASSPSRVSYNEQFF.